This T cell receptor beta chain appears in the sequencing data of a study of T cell responses to AZD1222 COVID-19 vaccine. Notes on the study in general: White British donors predominated, females outnumbered males, and clonal diversity was possibly underestimated.

Data came from immunoSEQ multiplex PCR; TCRdb stores just in-frame clones and leaves some out. The data show some 100,000 clones, 70% to 90% seen once. A word on this clone: The target antigen is unknown.

The germline V gene encodes CDR1 SGHNT and CDR2 YYREEE (reference sequence). V gave up 0 bases and J gave up 2 bases; unmatched junction bases: 3. This CDR3 is 16 amino acids long. This chain connects TRBV5-4 to TRBJ2-7; 12 bases line up with TRBD2. Sequenced here: peripheral blood, sampled on day 0 of AZD1222 vaccination. The origin of this receptor is an adult in good health. In DNA, the CDR3 is TGTGCCAGCAGCTTGGGGGCTAGCGGGAGGGCCTACGAGCAGTACGTC. Translation gives CASSLGASGRAYEQYV.